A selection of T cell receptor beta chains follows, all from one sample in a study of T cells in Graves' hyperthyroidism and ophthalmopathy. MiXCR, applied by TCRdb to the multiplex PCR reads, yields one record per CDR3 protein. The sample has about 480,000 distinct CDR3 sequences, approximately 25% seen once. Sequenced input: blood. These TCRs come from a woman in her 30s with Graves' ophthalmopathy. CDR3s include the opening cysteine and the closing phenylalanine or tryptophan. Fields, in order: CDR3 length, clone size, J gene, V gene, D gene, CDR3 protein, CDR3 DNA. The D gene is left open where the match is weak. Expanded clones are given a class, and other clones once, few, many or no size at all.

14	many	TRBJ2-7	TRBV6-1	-	CASSAGLHAYEQYF	TGTGCCAGCAGTGCCGGACTCCACGCCTACGAGCAGTACTTC
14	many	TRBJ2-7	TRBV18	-	CASSPTGSSYEQYF	TGTGCCAGCTCACCAACAGGGTCCTCCTACGAGCAGTACTTC
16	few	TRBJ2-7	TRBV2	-	CASSRMWDPGLYEQYF	TGTGCCAGCAGTCGAATGTGGGACCCTGGATTGTACGAGCAGTACTTC
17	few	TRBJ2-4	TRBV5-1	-	CASSLEGGRGVKNIQYF	TGCGCCAGCAGCTTGGAAGGGGGTAGGGGGGTCAAAAACATTCAGTACTTC
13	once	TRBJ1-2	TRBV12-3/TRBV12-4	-	CASSLTPGLGYTF	TGTGCCAGCAGTCTCACCCCAGGGCTTGGCTACACCTTC
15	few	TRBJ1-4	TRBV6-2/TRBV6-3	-	CASSYSPAGQPRLFF	TGTGCCAGCAGTTACTCCCCCGCCGGACAGCCCCGACTGTTTTTT
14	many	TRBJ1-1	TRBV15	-	CATSRVLEGVEAFF	TGTGCCACCAGCAGAGTGCTAGAGGGGGTTGAAGCTTTCTTT
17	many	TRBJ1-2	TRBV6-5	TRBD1	CASSYFSRVAGGGGYTF	TGTGCCAGCAGTTACTTCTCTAGGGTAGCAGGGGGTGGTGGCTACACCTTC
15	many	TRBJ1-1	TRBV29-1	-	CSVEPRLEAKSGAFF	TGCAGCGTTGAACCTCGGCTCGAAGCCAAATCGGGGGCTTTCTTT
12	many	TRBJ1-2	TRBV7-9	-	CASSLVPYGYTF	TGTGCCAGCAGCTTAGTTCCTTATGGCTACACCTTC
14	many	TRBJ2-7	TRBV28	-	CASSPDGTWDEQYF	TGTGCCAGCAGTCCGGACGGGACTTGGGACGAGCAGTACTTC
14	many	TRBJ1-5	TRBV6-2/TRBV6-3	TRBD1	CASWGQPRNQPQHF	TGTGCCAGCTGGGGACAGCCCAGAAATCAGCCCCAGCATTTT
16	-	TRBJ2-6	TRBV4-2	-	CASSPRMATGANVLTF	TGTGCCAGCAGCCCCCGAATGGCGACTGGGGCCAACGTCCTGACTTTC